The 17 T cell receptor beta chains reported below all come from one sample, sequenced in a study of blood T cell repertoires in COVID-19. Clones were sequenced by immunoSEQ multiplex PCR, and TCRdb holds only the in-frame ones, with some missing. Here the sample spans roughly 110,000 clones, approximately 89% being singletons. The specimen was peripheral blood. Receptors originate from a man aged 40-49 years with acute or convalescent COVID-19.

The V call is TRBV5-4, the J call TRBJ2-7, with TRBD1 matching over 10 bases. Germline lookup yields CDR1 SGHNT and CDR2 YYREEE (reference sequence). Germline trimming cut 0 bases from V and 4 bases from J; bases unmatched to any gene: 10. The CDR3 is made up of 17 amino acids. The CDR3 protein is CASSLAVFGTGVYEQYF. Here the CDR3 DNA reads TGTGCCAGCAGCTTGGCGGTCTTCGGGACAGGGGTTTACGAGCAGTACTTC. The complete variable domain, with remaining parts taken from reference TRBV5-4 and TRBJ2-7, reads ETGVTQSPTHLIKTRGQQVTLRCSSQSGHNTVSWYQQALGQGPQFIFQYYREEENGRGNFPPRFSGLQFPNYSSELNVNALELDDSALYLCASSLAVFGTGVYEQYFGPGTRLTVT.

This clone was seen only a few times. The chain is built from TRBV11-3 and TRBJ2-7; TRBD1 might be the D (5 bases). This CDR3 has 14 residues. With 2 bases removed from V and 5 bases from J, the gap between germline ends came to 13 bases. The germline gives CDR1 SGHNT, CDR2 YENEEA. This CDR3 is CASSLQGDINEQYF. The CDR3 coding sequence is TGTGCCAGCAGCTTACAGGGTGATATCAACGAGCAGTACTTC.

The V call is TRBV30, the J call TRBJ1-1; D not resolved. CDR1 and CDR2 from the germline V gene are GTSNPN and SVGIG (reference sequence). This CDR3 is built from 11 residues. V gave up 0 bases and J gave up 6 bases, with 5 bases separating them. The CDR3 DNA is TGTGCCTGGAGTGTTCTCTCTGAAGCTTTCTTT. Protein: CAWSVLSEAFF. The full variable domain, rest sourced from reference TRBV30 and TRBJ1-1, is SQTIHQWPATLVQPVGSPLSLECTVEGTSNPNLYWYRQAAGRGLQLLFYSVGIGQISSEVPQNLSASRPQDRQFILSSKKLLLSDSGFYLCAWSVLSEAFFGQGTRLTVV.

The V call is TRBV7-2, the J call TRBJ2-7, with 10 bases lining up with TRBD2. J lost 3 bases, V lost 4 bases, and 6 bases had no gene match. CDR3 size: 15 residues. The germline V gene has CDR1 SGHTA and CDR2 FQGNSA. CDR3 sequence reads: CASSWTTSGNYEQYF. The CDR3 bases are TGTGCCAGCAGCTGGACAACTAGCGGGAACTACGAGCAGTACTTC.

This chain uses TRBV6-5 with TRBJ2-1; 8 nucleotides align to TRBD1. The J segment lost 5 bases and the V segment lost 7 bases, leaving 7 bases of the junction unmatched. CDR3 length: 14 residues. Germline V gene sequence: CDR1 MNHEY, CDR2 SVGAGI. The CDR3 is CASINQQGDNEQFF. CDR3 nucleotide sequence: TGTGCCAGCATTAATCAACAGGGGGACAATGAGCAGTTCTTC.

DNA of the CDR3: TGCAGCGTTGAAGGCACCCGGGATTCGGACTACGAGCAGTACTTC. It specifies CSVEGTRDSDYEQYF. V gene TRBV29-1 combines with J gene TRBJ2-7, with TRBD2 as a possible D gene (5 bases). The CDR3 length is 15 residues. Trimming pared 1 base from V and 3 bases from J, leaving 16 bases between. CDR1 and CDR2 from the germline V gene are SQVTM and ANQGSEA.

This clone was observed a single time. V and J are TRBV5-1 and TRBJ2-1; 13 nucleotides line up with TRBD2. CDR3 length equals 14 residues. J lost 9 bases, V lost 4 bases, and 4 bases had no gene match. Germline V lookup: CDR1 SGHRS, CDR2 YFSETQ. The DNA of the CDR3 is TGCGCCAGCAGCCGGACTAGCGGGAGCAGTGAGCAGTTCTTC. As protein: CASSRTSGSSEQFF. Full variable domain (remainder filled in from reference TRBV5-1 and TRBJ2-1): KAGVTQTPRYLIKTRGQQVTLSCSPISGHRSVSWYQQTPGQGLQFLFEYFSETQRNKGNFPGRFSGRQFSNSRSEMNVSTLELGDSALYLCASSRTSGSSEQFFGPGTRLTVL.

The rearrangement joins TRBV13 to TRBJ2-5, with a tentative D call TRBD2 (5 bases). The CDR3 is 14 residues long. Germline values: CDR1 PRHDT, CDR2 FYEKMQ (reference sequence). Trimming cost V 5 bases and J 2 bases, with 12 bases left between them. CDR3 protein: CASSTHPGQETQYF. The CDR3 region has the DNA TGTGCCAGCAGCACCCACCCGGGACAAGAGACCCAGTACTTC.

The chain carries TRBV5-6 and TRBJ2-3, with 11 bases lining up with TRBD1. With V trimmed by 4 bases and J by 0 bases, 4 bases remained unmatched. Germline CDR1 is SGHDT and CDR2 is YYEEEE. The CDR3 runs to 16 residues. CDR3 residues: CASSRDRGISTDTQYF. In DNA form, the CDR3 reads TGTGCCAGCAGCCGGGACAGGGGGATCAGCACAGATACGCAGTATTTT.

The rearrangement joins TRBV11-2 to TRBJ2-2; TRBD1 might be the D (6 bases). This CDR3 comprises 17 residues. The V end was cut by 5 bases, the J end by 0 bases, with 16 bases between. The V gene's germline CDR1 is SGHAT and CDR2 FQNNGV. CDR3 region: CASSIRTGSANTGELFF. CDR3 in DNA: TGTGCCAGCAGCATCAGAACAGGGTCCGCGAACACCGGGGAGCTGTTTTTT.

This CDR3 is CASSYDSLNQPQHF. The DNA of the CDR3 is TGTGCCAGCAGTTACGACAGCCTCAATCAGCCCCAGCATTTT. The chain is built from TRBV6-2 or TRBV6-3 and TRBJ1-5, with D perhaps matching TRBD1 (5 bases). This CDR3 comprises 14 residues. Trimming removed 2 bases from V and 3 bases from J, with 8 bases in between. CDR1 MNHEY and CDR2 SVGEGT come from the germline V gene.

With respect to this clone: Other DNA sequences in this specimen translate into the identical CDR3. The rearrangement joins TRBV3-1 (or the pseudogene TRBV3-2) to TRBJ2-1; D may be TRBD1 (5 bases). V was cut by 3 bases and J by 4 bases, with 7 bases left in between. CDR1 is LGHDT and CDR2 is YNNKEL in the germline V gene (reference sequence). This CDR3 region has 13 residues. The CDR3 DNA reads as TGTGCCAGCAGCCAGGGGCTATACAATGAGCAGTTCTTC. Protein: CASSQGLYNEQFF.

This clone was detected a few times. V usage is TRBV5-6 and J usage is TRBJ1-5, with TRBD1 matching over 9 bases. Trimming at V came to 4 bases and at J to 4 bases, leaving 9 bases not matched to a gene. CDR3 length: 16 residues. CDR1 SGHDT and CDR2 YYEEEE come from the germline V gene. CDR3 sequence reads: CASSRKDRGGNQPQHF. The CDR3 DNA reads TGTGCCAGCAGCCGGAAGGACAGGGGCGGGAATCAGCCCCAGCATTTT.

The chain uses TRBV12-3 or TRBV12-4 and TRBJ2-4; D not certain. The CDR3 totals 13 residues. V lost 4 bases and J 2 bases, leaving 6 bases between the germline ends. The CDR3 here is CASSSDTKNIQYF. The CDR3 nucleotides are TGTGCCAGCAGTTCCGACACCAAAAACATTCAGTACTTC.

The chain couples TRBV7-2 to TRBJ1-2, with unresolved D. Germline assignment: CDR1 SGHTA and CDR2 FQGNSA. The V end was cut by 1 base, the J end by 8 bases, with 8 bases between. The CDR3 runs to 12 residues. Here the CDR3 reads CASSLVAGGYTF. CDR3 nucleotide sequence: TGTGCCAGCAGCTTAGTAGCCGGGGGCTACACCTTC.

The V and J genes are TRBV9 and TRBJ1-1; D gene uncertain. The V and J ends lost 3 bases and 1 base respectively, with 7 bases between them. The CDR3 loop spans 13 amino acids. CDR1 SGDLS and CDR2 YYNGEE come from the germline V gene. The CDR3 protein is CASSGHRNTEAFF. The CDR3 DNA follows: TGTGCCAGCAGCGGACACAGGAACACTGAAGCTTTCTTT.

The chain has TRBV5-1 and TRBJ2-2; 12 nucleotides line up with TRBD2. The V segment lost 4 bases and the J segment 2 bases; nucleotides outside the gene matches: 6. The CDR3 contains 17 residues. CDR1 and CDR2 (germline): SGHRS, YFSETQ. The CDR3 region has the DNA TGCGCCAGCAGCCCCCGGACTAGCGGGGAAAACACCGGGGAGCTGTTTTTT. Translation gives CASSPRTSGENTGELFF.